This T cell receptor beta chain was sequenced for a study of blood T cell repertoires in COVID-19. Original handling: For nucleated cells, counts were estimated from reference gene primer amplification. Some clones are missing from TCRdb's copy, which holds only in-frame ones; the method was immunoSEQ multiplex PCR. The V and J calls and clone size come from that table; D and trimming were worked out from the DNA. Of about 110,000 clones detected, around 76% appear once; the ten largest clones hold roughly 3.8%. This CDR3 contains 14 residues. In germline, CDR1 is SNHLY, CDR2 FYNNEI. The junction had 1 base not matched to a gene; V was cut back by 0 bases and J by 3 bases.

The TCR sequence derives from a woman aged 80 or over with acute or convalescent COVID-19. Sequencing was carried out using peripheral blood. The chain is built from TRBV2 and TRBJ1-2; TRBD1 matches 7 bases. CDR3 coding DNA: TGTGCCAGCAGTGAAGCCAGGGGGGACTATGGCTACACCTTC. Translation: CASSEARGDYGYTF.